Below are 20 T cell receptor beta chains sequenced from a single sample in a study of cytomegalovirus exposure and HLA in healthy donors. A multiplex PCR was run with 60 Vbeta primers and 13 Jbeta primers. The table came from immunoSEQ multiplex PCR; TCRdb's copy has only in-frame clones and leaves some out. The table shows roughly 120,000 clones, with 65% to 80% occurring only once. Sequencing was carried out using PBMCs. All receptors derive from a woman aged 35 to 49 in good health and CMV-seropositive.

The chain is built from TRBV29-1 and TRBJ1-2; TRBD1 might be the D (5 bases). The germline CDR1 and CDR2 sequences are SQVTM and ANQGSEA. Trimming shortened V by 5 bases and J by 3 bases, and 13 bases separated the two germline ends. The CDR3 length is 13 residues. CDR3 bases: TGCAGCGTTCAGTCGGGGGAGGACTATGGCTACACCTTC. Translated, it gives CSVQSGEDYGYTF.

The rearrangement joins TRBV5-4 to TRBJ2-1; D remains ambiguous. V was shortened by 0 bases and J by 8 bases, with 12 bases between the two germline ends. The CDR3 sequence is 14 residues long. CDR1 and CDR2 from the germline V gene are SGHNT and YYREEE (reference sequence). The CDR3 DNA sequence: TGTGCCAGCAGCTTGGCCACGACCACAGATGAGCAGTTCTTC. It specifies CASSLATTTDEQFF.

A single count supports this clone. The junction does not match germline at one end; this may be a read error. The chain is built from TRBV28 and TRBJ1-1; 12 bases align to TRBD1. Per the germline V gene, CDR1 is MDHEN and CDR2 is SYDVKM. The CDR3 covers 14 residues. In DNA, the CDR3 is TGTGCCAGCAGCCTACCGGGGACAGGGGGCACTCCGTACTTT. It is translated as CASSLPGTGGTPYF. Looking up the rest from reference TRBV28 and TRBJ1-1 gives the full variable domain: DVKVTQSSRYLVKRTGEKVFLECVQDMDHENMFWYRQDPGLGLRLIYFSYDVKMKEKGDIPEGYSVSREKKERFSLILESASTNQTSMYLCASSLPGTGGTPYFGQGTRLTVV.

The chain combines TRBV4-2 with TRBJ2-7; 11 bases align to TRBD2. After removal of 0 bases from V and 2 bases from J, the junction contained 0 bases not matched to a gene. The CDR3 loop spans 15 amino acids. Germline V gene sequence: CDR1 LGHNA, CDR2 YNFKEQ. The CDR3 is CASSQELAGAYEQYF. CDR3 nucleotides: TGTGCCAGCAGCCAAGAACTAGCGGGAGCCTACGAGCAGTACTTC.

For the CDR3, the DNA is TGTGCCAGCAGCTTCGTACAGGGTTCCGGGGAGCTGTTTTTT. Translating it yields CASSFVQGSGELFF. The chain combines TRBV7-9 with TRBJ2-2; D is possibly TRBD1 (6 bases). CDR3 length equals 14 residues. V lost 3 bases, J lost 6 bases, and 11 bases lay in between. Germline V gene data show CDR1 as SEHNR and CDR2 as FQNEAQ (reference sequence).

The V gene is TRBV2, the J gene TRBJ1-2; TRBD1 agrees at 8 bases. CDR3 length equals 13 residues. V lost 6 bases to trimming and J lost 4 bases; unmatched junction nucleotides: 4. The germline V gene has CDR1 SNHLY and CDR2 FYNNEI. This CDR3 is CASRLTGVYGYTF. In DNA, the CDR3 is TGTGCCAGCAGATTGACAGGGGTCTATGGCTACACCTTC.

This chain joins TRBV2 and TRBJ1-6; 9 bases match TRBD1. The V segment lost 6 bases and the J segment 7 bases; nucleotides outside the gene matches: 4. Germline V CDR1 and CDR2: SNHLY, FYNNEI. The CDR3 has 14 residues. The CDR3 coding sequence is TGTGCCAGCAGCCGGACAGGGGAGAATTCACCCCTCCACTTT. This sequence encodes CASSRTGENSPLHF.

This clone was found once. The chain joins TRBV28 to TRBJ2-4; D ambiguous. Trimming pared 5 bases from V and 6 bases from J, leaving 5 bases between. The germline V gene encodes CDR1 MDHEN and CDR2 SYDVKM. The CDR3 is made up of 11 amino acids. The CDR3 sequence: CASSPRNIQYF. The CDR3 nucleotides are TGTGCCAGCAGTCCCAGAAACATTCAGTACTTC.

V usage is TRBV6-1 and J usage is TRBJ1-3; possible D gene TRBD1, 6 bases. The CDR3 has 14 amino acids. Germline assignment: CDR1 MNHNS and CDR2 SASEGT. V was shortened by 8 bases and J by 0 bases, with 11 bases between the two germline ends. CDR3 in amino acids: CASRTVHSGNTIYF. The CDR3, as DNA: TGTGCCAGCCGGACAGTACACTCTGGAAACACCATATATTTT.

This sequence joins TRBV12-5 and TRBJ2-7, with 7 bases lining up with TRBD2. The germline CDR1 and CDR2 sequences are LGHNT and FRNRAP. This CDR3 contains 17 residues. Unmatched junction bases numbered 11, after V lost 1 base and J lost 2 bases. CDR3 sequence: CASGLAPGSGATYEQYF. The CDR3 DNA reads TGTGCTAGTGGTTTGGCCCCCGGGAGCGGGGCCACCTACGAGCAGTACTTC.

The chain carries TRBV27 and TRBJ1-1, with TRBD1 matching over 7 bases. Per the germline V gene, CDR1 is MNHEY and CDR2 is SMNVEV (reference sequence). With 5 bases clipped from V and 5 bases from J, the junction kept 14 bases outside the gene matches. CDR3 length equals 16 residues. CDR3 loop: CASSIYPRTGGTEAFF. CDR3 DNA: TGTGCCAGCAGTATATACCCTCGGACAGGAGGAACTGAAGCTTTCTTT.

This chain connects TRBV7-9 to TRBJ2-5; D might be TRBD2 (5 bases). CDR1 and CDR2 from the germline V gene are SEHNR and FQNEAQ (reference sequence). The CDR3 runs to 16 residues. V was pared by 3 bases and J by 2 bases, with 16 bases between. The CDR3 loop is CASSFLVEDGQETQYF. The CDR3 nucleotides are TGTGCCAGCAGCTTCCTAGTGGAGGACGGGCAAGAGACCCAGTACTTC.

In its sample, this clone was seen once. This chain connects TRBV5-5 to TRBJ2-7; possible D gene TRBD1, 6 bases. The CDR3 is 13 amino acids. Deletions cut 5 bases from V and 10 bases from J, with 19 bases between. The germline gives CDR1 SGHKS, CDR2 YYEKEE (reference sequence). CDR3 in amino acids: CASRSITGTSQYF. As DNA, the CDR3 is TGTGCCAGCAGGTCCATTACCGGGACATCCCAGTACTTC. Together with reference TRBV5-5 and TRBJ2-7, the CDR3 gives the full variable domain: DAGVTQSPTHLIKTRGQQVTLRCSPISGHKSVSWYQQVLGQGPQFIFQYYEKEERGRGNFPDRFSARQFPNYSSELNVNALLLGDSALYLCASRSITGTSQYFGPGTRLTVT.

CDR3 protein: CASSSPGDEAFF. CDR3 nucleotides: TGTGCCAGCAGTAGTCCAGGGGATGAAGCTTTCTTT. This chain uses TRBV7-3 with TRBJ1-1, with D possibly being TRBD1 (6 bases). There are 12 residues in the CDR3. Germline CDR1 reads SGHTA; CDR2 reads FQGTGA. Trimming cost V 6 bases and J 7 bases, with 12 bases left between them.

CDR3 in amino acids: CASSTGQGYNQPQHF. As DNA, the CDR3 is TGTGCCAGCAGTACGGGACAGGGTTACAATCAGCCCCAGCATTTT. The chain links TRBV28 to TRBJ1-5; 9 nucleotides line up with TRBD1. Germline CDR1 and CDR2: MDHEN and SYDVKM. The J segment lost 3 bases and the V segment lost 5 bases, leaving 5 bases of the junction unmatched. The CDR3 sequence is 15 residues long.

This clone was observed a few times. V usage is TRBV19 and J usage is TRBJ1-5; perhaps TRBD1 as D (5 bases). The germline V gene has CDR1 LNHDA and CDR2 SQIVND (reference sequence). The CDR3 covers 12 residues. The V gene lost 2 bases and the J gene lost 7 bases, with 6 bases spanning the gap. CDR3 amino acids: CASSIQGQPQHF. In DNA, the CDR3 is TGTGCCAGTAGTATACAGGGACAGCCCCAGCATTTT.

This clone was counted a few times. The V gene is TRBV5-4, the J gene TRBJ2-7, with 10 nucleotides matching TRBD2. This CDR3 comprises 14 residues. Germline trimming cut 4 bases from V and 0 bases from J; bases unmatched to any gene: 1. Germline loops: CDR1 SGHNT, CDR2 YYREEE (reference sequence). CDR3 loop: CASSPSGGSYEQYF. The CDR3 DNA follows: TGTGCCAGCAGCCCTAGCGGGGGCTCCTACGAGCAGTACTTC. Full variable domain (remainder filled in from reference TRBV5-4 and TRBJ2-7): ETGVTQSPTHLIKTRGQQVTLRCSSQSGHNTVSWYQQALGQGPQFIFQYYREEENGRGNFPPRFSGLQFPNYSSELNVNALELDDSALYLCASSPSGGSYEQYFGPGTRLTVT.

The CDR3 nucleotides read TGTGCCAGCAGCGGCCGGGACATAGCCGAGCAGTACTTC. Translated: CASSGRDIAEQYF. The rearrangement links TRBV7-9 to TRBJ2-7; the D gene is possibly TRBD1 (6 bases). CDR1 is SEHNR and CDR2 is FQNEAQ in the germline V gene (reference sequence). V was trimmed by 5 bases and J by 6 bases, leaving 14 bases between them. The CDR3 contains 13 residues.

This clone was seen just once. This chain uses TRBV14 with TRBJ2-2; 7 bases are a match to TRBD1. The germline CDR1 and CDR2 sequences are SGHDN and FVKESK. V trimming: 5 bases; J trimming: 3 bases; junction bases outside the gene matches: 3. The CDR3 is made up of 14 amino acids. The CDR3, as DNA: TGTGCCAGCAGCTCAGGGGGTTACACCGGGGAGCTGTTTTTT. This translates into CASSSGGYTGELFF.

The chain carries TRBV7-7 and TRBJ2-3, with D perhaps matching TRBD2 (5 bases). The V and J ends lost 1 base and 0 bases respectively, with 8 bases between them. The CDR3 runs 15 residues. Germline-derived CDR1 and CDR2 are SSHAT and FNYEAQ (reference sequence). CDR3 nucleotides: TGTGCCAGCAGCTTAGACGGGAAAAGCACAGATACGCAGTATTTT. Its protein product is CASSLDGKSTDTQYF.